The subject of this entry is one T cell receptor beta chain. Antigen unknown. The CDR3 sequence is 15 residues long. The V gene's germline CDR1 is LNHNV and CDR2 YYDKDF (reference sequence). The V end was cut by 0 bases, the J end by 2 bases, with 10 bases between. Repertoires were generated with immunoSEQ multiplex PCR, while TCRdb's copy carries only in-frame clones and drops some. The sample includes 800,000 to 1,200,000 clones, 70% to 80% seen only once; the top ten take 0.5% to 0.6%. This specimen belongs to a study of shared clonotypes between healthy human individuals. Study-wide context: Researchers assigned three CD4 naive, three CD4 memory, two CD8 naive and one CD8 memory plate to each donor.

General study results and limits: Naive subsets generally had larger estimated richness than memory subsets.

Researchers partitioned CD4+ cells into CD45RA+ naive and CD45RA-negative memory subsets. The chain recombines TRBV15 with TRBJ2-5; the D is unclear. The source is a man in his late teens or twenties in good health. Some clones in this sample may be carry-over from other donors' samples. Sequences were obtained from memory CD4+ T cells from PBMCs. Indicated subset: CD45RA-negative fraction. CDR3 loop: CATSRDLNTQETQYF. The CDR3 nucleotides are TGTGCCACCAGCAGAGATCTGAACACACAAGAGACCCAGTACTTC.